The 7 T cell receptor beta chains listed next were all sequenced from one sample in a study (dated by TCRdb to 2016 to 2017). Library preparation was by 5' RACE. Sequencing instrument: Illumina HiSeq 2000. TCRdb cleaned the public reads at Q25 with fastp, built clones with MiXCR and kept in-frame beta chains. Rows matching on CDR3 protein sequence are summarized as one entry with the most common DNA and genes. The sample yields about 300 distinct CDR3 sequences; around 5.6% were counted once. The top ten clonotypes cover about 56% of the sample. Specimen: effector memory T cells from blood PBMCs. What the cell subset or site label conveys for this sample: effector memory CD4+ T cells. The receptors stem from a male donor with HIV.

The J gene is TRBJ2-7, the V gene TRBV10-2, with TRBD1 as a possible D gene (5 bases). This CDR3 contains 15 residues. Trimming left V 0 bases short and J 5 bases short, with 14 bases between. CDR1 and CDR2 from the germline V gene are WSHSY and SAAADI. The CDR3 spells CASSESQGIPHEQYF. The CDR3 DNA follows: TGCGCCAGCAGTGAGTCCCAGGGAATCCCCCACGAGCAGTACTTC.

By sample fraction, this clonotype is large. In DNA, the CDR3 is TGTGCCAGCAGCTCCCGGCAGGGGGCGATGGACATTCAGTACTTC. It codes for CASSSRQGAMDIQYF. J is TRBJ2-4 and V is TRBV11-3; TRBD1 aligns across 8 bases. Per germline, CDR1 SGHNT and CDR2 YENEEA. J gave up 8 bases and V 4 bases, and 10 bases lay outside the gene matches. The CDR3 is 15 residues long.

This clonotype is judged large. The V and J genes are TRBV10-3 and TRBJ1-2; no definite D call. From germline, CDR1 is ENHRY and CDR2 SYGVKD. The CDR3 extends over 16 amino acids. V was clipped by 0 bases and J by 4 bases, with 15 bases between them. This chain's CDR3 is CAISESTGDLFYGYTF. The CDR3 DNA sequence: TGTGCCATCAGTGAGTCGACGGGTGACCTCTTCTATGGCTACACCTTC.

CDR3 DNA: TGTGCCGGTGCCGGGGACCCCTATCAGCCCCAGCATTTT. It is translated as CAGAGDPYQPQHF. The V and J genes are TRBV10-3 and TRBJ1-5, with D possibly being TRBD1 (5 bases). CDR1 is ENHRY, CDR2 SYGVKD, per germline. V was clipped by 11 bases and J by 5 bases, with 16 bases between them. The CDR3 consists of 13 residues.

By sample share, this clonotype is medium-sized. The gene calls are TRBV11-3 and TRBJ2-3, with 8 bases fitting TRBD2. Looked up from germline, CDR1 is SGHNT and CDR2 is YENEEA. CDR3 size: 15 residues. Trimming at V came to 6 bases and at J to 2 bases, leaving 7 bases not matched to a gene. CDR3 region: CASSSGGDYTDTQYF. The CDR3 nucleotides read TGTGCCAGCAGTTCGGGGGGGGATTACACAGATACGCAGTATTTT.

This clonotype came up a few times. The rearrangement joins TRBV30 to TRBJ2-3, with a possible D match to TRBD2 (7 bases). The CDR3 spans 12 residues. Trimming removed 5 bases at V and 8 bases at J, with 14 bases between. The germline CDR1 and CDR2 sequences are GTSNPN and SVGIG (reference sequence). This chain's CDR3 is CAWSRGATTQYF. The CDR3 DNA follows: TGTGCCTGGTCCCGGGGGGCGACTACGCAGTATTTT.

By share, this clonotype ranks as large. The chain recombines TRBV30 with TRBJ2-7; 8 bases line up with TRBD1. CDR3 length: 13 residues. Trimming took 2 bases from V and 6 from J; bases not matched to a gene: 6. The germline V gene has CDR1 GTSNPN and CDR2 SVGIG (reference sequence). The CDR3 bases are TGTGCCTGGAGTCCGGACAGGGATCGCGAGCAGTACTTC. It translates to CAWSPDRDREQYF.